These 14 T cell receptor beta chains originate from one sample sequenced in a study of T cell responses to AZD1222 COVID-19 vaccine. Repertoires were generated with immunoSEQ multiplex PCR, while TCRdb's copy carries only in-frame clones and drops some. The repertoire consists of 200,000 or so clones, with 90% to 95% occurring once and the leading ten covering roughly 9.2%. This sample comprised peripheral blood, obtained on day 0 of AZD1222 vaccination. The receptors here all came from an adult in good health.

V is TRBV5-4 and J is TRBJ1-2; 7 bases are shared with TRBD1. The CDR3 is 14 amino acids. V trimming: 4 bases; J trimming: 5 bases; junction bases outside the gene matches: 8. Germline loops: CDR1 SGHNT, CDR2 YYREEE (reference sequence). The CDR3 DNA reads as TGTGCCAGCAGCCCCATCGACAGGGCTTATGGCTACACCTTC. This encodes CASSPIDRAYGYTF.

This chain links TRBV10-3 with TRBJ1-1, with a weak D call TRBD1 (5 bases). The CDR3 totals 14 residues. V was cut by 6 bases and J by 0 bases, with 11 bases left in between. The germline CDR1 and CDR2 sequences are ENHRY and SYGVKD. CDR3 region: CAIRPGGLNTEAFF. CDR3 nucleotide sequence: TGTGCCATCAGGCCGGGGGGATTGAACACTGAAGCTTTCTTT.

V gene TRBV11-2 combines with J gene TRBJ2-1; D not certain. The CDR3 totals 11 residues. V was pared by 5 bases and J by 9 bases, with 8 bases between. CDR1 is SGHAT, CDR2 FQNNGV, per germline. CDR3 in amino acids: CASSTYGEQFF. In DNA form, the CDR3 reads TGTGCCAGCAGCACTTATGGTGAGCAGTTCTTC.

This clone was counted many times. The rearrangement joins TRBV5-6 to TRBJ1-4; 9 bases are shared with TRBD1. The CDR3 contains 15 residues. Germline V gene sequence: CDR1 SGHDT, CDR2 YYEEEE. After removal of 4 bases from V and 8 bases from J, the junction contained 9 bases not matched to a gene. CDR3 residues: CASSPGQGIGEKLFF. The CDR3 bases are TGTGCCAGCAGCCCGGGACAGGGTATTGGGGAAAAACTGTTTTTT.

The chain joins TRBV6-2 or TRBV6-3 to TRBJ1-3; D might be TRBD1 (5 bases). There are 17 residues in the CDR3. V lost 4 bases and J lost 1, with 17 bases in between. Looked up from germline, CDR1 is MNHEY and CDR2 is SVGEGT. The CDR3 sequence is CASSFTRGRRSGNTIYF. As DNA, the CDR3 is TGTGCCAGCAGTTTCACAAGGGGACGGAGATCTGGAAACACCATATATTTT.

V usage is TRBV5-5 and J usage is TRBJ1-6, with 7 nucleotides matching TRBD1. J was trimmed by 7 bases and V by 5 bases; bases with no gene match: 15. This CDR3 spans 17 amino acids. CDR1 and CDR2 (germline): SGHKS, YYEKEE (reference sequence). In DNA form, the CDR3 reads TGTGCCAGCAGAGCATTTTTGGCGGCAGGGGGAAATTCACCCCTCCACTTT. It specifies CASRAFLAAGGNSPLHF.

J is TRBJ2-6 and V is TRBV2; no clear D gene. The CDR3 loop spans 13 amino acids. In germline, CDR1 is SNHLY, CDR2 FYNNEI. V was clipped by 4 bases and J by 2 bases, with 3 bases between them. CDR3 sequence reads: CASSGPGANVLTF. In nucleotides, the CDR3 is TGTGCCAGCAGTGGTCCTGGGGCCAACGTCCTGACTTTC.

The V call is TRBV6-5, the J call TRBJ1-6, with 7 bases lining up with TRBD1. The CDR3 contains 13 residues. Germline CDR1 and CDR2: MNHEY and SVGAGI. The V and J ends lost 8 bases and 6 bases, in that order; junction bases with no gene match: 4. The CDR3 protein is CASRDRINSPLHF. For the CDR3, the DNA is TGTGCCAGCCGGGACAGAATTAATTCACCCCTCCACTTT.

The sample holds a few counts of this clone. The chain employs TRBV4-3 and TRBJ2-1, with TRBD1 as a possible D gene (6 bases). The germline V gene encodes CDR1 LGHNA and CDR2 YSLEER. Trimming pared 5 bases from V and 4 bases from J, leaving 18 bases between. The CDR3 spans 16 residues. CDR3 nucleotide sequence: TGCGCCAGCAGCGCCCACAGGGACCTCTTTTACAATGAGCAGTTCTTC. It codes for CASSAHRDLFYNEQFF.

This clone occurred once. The chain couples TRBV12-3 or TRBV12-4 to TRBJ2-3, with TRBD2 as a possible D gene (5 bases). Between the trimmed V and J ends, which lost 3 bases and 1 base, there was a span of 5 bases. The CDR3 runs to 13 residues. DNA for the CDR3: TGTGCCAGCAGTTTGCGGGGCACAGATACGCAGTATTTT. This sequence encodes CASSLRGTDTQYF.

The V call is TRBV7-9, the J call TRBJ1-4; 8 bases are a match to TRBD1. CDR3 length equals 16 residues. Germline values: CDR1 SEHNR, CDR2 FQNEAQ (reference sequence). The V segment lost 5 bases and the J segment 2 bases; nucleotides outside the gene matches: 7. This CDR3 is CASSRRRTGTNEKLFF. CDR3 bases: TGTGCCAGCAGCCGAAGACGGACAGGGACTAATGAAAAACTGTTTTTT.

The V call is TRBV19, the J call TRBJ2-7; the D call may be TRBD1 or TRBD2 (6 bases each). The germline V and J ends were trimmed by 4 bases and 3 bases, with 13 bases remaining between them. CDR3 length: 14 residues. Germline CDR1 reads LNHDA; CDR2 reads SQIVND (reference sequence). The chain's CDR3 is CASSSLGGNYEQYF. The CDR3 nucleotides are TGTGCCAGTAGTAGCCTAGGGGGGAACTACGAGCAGTACTTC.

Note on this clone: The same CDR3 can be traced to other DNA sequences in this sample. V gene TRBV6-1 combines with J gene TRBJ2-7; 10 bases are shared with TRBD1. This CDR3 has 14 residues. After removal of 1 base from V and 3 bases from J, the junction contained 0 bases not matched to a gene. CDR1 is MNHNS and CDR2 is SASEGT in the germline V gene. CDR3 DNA sequence: TGTGCCAGCAGTGAAGGGACAGGGGGCTACGAGCAGTACTTC. This codes for CASSEGTGGYEQYF.

The V call is TRBV6-4, the J call TRBJ2-1; 12 bases line up with TRBD2. The CDR3 extends over 15 amino acids. Trimming at V came to 0 bases and at J to 6 bases, leaving 0 bases not matched to a gene. CDR1 MRHNA and CDR2 SNTAGT come from the germline V gene. The CDR3 sequence is CASSDSTSGSNEQFF. The CDR3 region has the DNA TGTGCCAGCAGTGACTCGACTAGCGGGAGCAATGAGCAGTTCTTC.